These 14 T cell receptor beta chains were sequenced from one sample in a study of immune cell composition in non-small cell lung cancer. Libraries were prepared by immunoSEQ multiplex PCR; TCRdb keeps only in-frame clonotypes and omits some of them. The sample lists about 4,800 clones, approximately 83% occurring once. The specimen was lung tumor tissue. These TCRs come from a human donor with non-small cell lung cancer.

The CDR3 DNA is TGTGCCAGCAGCTCCGGACTAGCGGGAGAGACAGATACGCAGTATTTT. Its protein product is CASSSGLAGETDTQYF. This chain joins TRBV7-8 and TRBJ2-3; 13 bases line up with TRBD2. The CDR3 runs 16 residues. Germline CDR1 and CDR2: SGHVS and FQNEAQ. J lost 3 bases, V lost 4 bases, and 4 bases had no gene match.

This chain links TRBV7-8 with TRBJ2-3; 8 bases match TRBD1. The germline V gene has CDR1 SGHVS and CDR2 FQNEAQ. V lost 7 bases to trimming and J lost 2 bases; unmatched junction nucleotides: 5. This CDR3 has 14 amino acids. The CDR3 DNA is TGTGCCAGCATGACAGGGGACCCCACAGATACGCAGTATTTT. It translates to CASMTGDPTDTQYF. The variable domain in full, with the rest retrieved from reference TRBV7-8 and TRBJ2-3, is GAGVSQSPRYKVAKRGQDVALRCDPISGHVSLFWYQQALGQGPEFLTYFQNEAQLDKSGLPSDRFFAERPEGSVSTLKIQRTQQEDSAVYLCASMTGDPTDTQYFGPGTRLTVL.

The rearrangement links TRBV7-8 to TRBJ1-2, with D perhaps matching TRBD1 (5 bases). The CDR3 runs to 12 residues. Trimming stripped 3 bases from V and 6 bases from J, with 8 bases between. Germline CDR1 is SGHVS and CDR2 is FQNEAQ. Here the CDR3 reads CASSLVGDGYTF. CDR3 DNA: TGTGCCAGCAGCTTGGTGGGGGATGGCTACACCTTC. Complete variable domain (other parts from reference TRBV7-8 and TRBJ1-2): GAGVSQSPRYKVAKRGQDVALRCDPISGHVSLFWYQQALGQGPEFLTYFQNEAQLDKSGLPSDRFFAERPEGSVSTLKIQRTQQEDSAVYLCASSLVGDGYTFGSGTRLTVV.

The chain employs TRBV7-2 and TRBJ2-5; 10 positions agree with TRBD2. Germline V gene sequence: CDR1 SGHTA, CDR2 FQGNSA. J lost 6 bases, V lost 4 bases, and 11 bases had no gene match. The CDR3 contains 16 residues. In DNA form, the CDR3 reads TGTGCCAGCAGCTCCGGGCTAGCGGGGGCGTTGAAGACCCAGTACTTC. The encoded protein is CASSSGLAGALKTQYF.

The genes are TRBV5-4 and TRBJ2-1; 11 positions match TRBD2. After removal of 1 base from V and 9 bases from J, the junction contained 6 bases not matched to a gene. The CDR3 length is 15 residues. Germline V CDR1 and CDR2: SGHNT, YYREEE (reference sequence). For the CDR3, the DNA is TGTGCCAGCAGCTTGACTAGCGGGGGATATGGTGAGCAGTTCTTC. Amino acid sequence: CASSLTSGGYGEQFF.

The chain employs TRBV6-5 and TRBJ2-7, with D uncertain. Germline V gives CDR1 MNHEY, CDR2 SVGAGI. Between the trimmed V and J ends, which lost 2 bases and 1 base, there was a span of 12 bases. The CDR3 contains 15 residues. This CDR3 reads CASSYTPPGSYEQYF. In DNA, the CDR3 is TGTGCCAGCAGTTACACCCCCCCGGGTTCCTACGAGCAGTACTTC.

CDR3 DNA: TGTGCCAGCAGTGAGCAGGGGTTCAACGAGCAGTACTTC. Protein sequence: CASSEQGFNEQYF. This sequence joins TRBV2 and TRBJ2-7; the D gene is possibly TRBD1 (6 bases). Germline V CDR1 and CDR2: SNHLY, FYNNEI. Trimming left V 3 bases short and J 5 bases short, with 11 bases between. The CDR3 loop spans 13 amino acids.

The chain couples TRBV5-6 to TRBJ1-2; TRBD1 aligns across 9 bases. CDR3 size: 13 residues. Germline CDR1 and CDR2: SGHDT and YYEEEE. V trimming: 2 bases; J trimming: 6 bases; junction bases outside the gene matches: 2. CDR3 DNA sequence: TGTGCCAGCAGCTTCCGGACAGGGGATGGCTACACCTTC. It encodes CASSFRTGDGYTF.

The chain has TRBV6-6 and TRBJ1-1; tentative D call: TRBD1 (6 bases). This CDR3 comprises 13 residues. The V end lost 8 bases, the J end lost 2 bases, and 12 bases lay between the germline ends. Germline V CDR1 and CDR2: MNHNY, SVGAGI (reference sequence). CDR3 in amino acids: CASLTGFNTEAFF. In DNA form, the CDR3 reads TGTGCCAGCCTGACAGGTTTTAACACTGAAGCTTTCTTT.

In this sample, this clone turned up a few times. V and J are TRBV27 and TRBJ1-2; D may be TRBD1 (5 bases). The CDR3 is made up of 15 amino acids. V lost 5 bases, J lost 6 bases, and 19 bases lay in between. The germline CDR1 and CDR2 sequences are MNHEY and SMNVEV (reference sequence). The chain's CDR3 is CASSLKGREWNGYTF. The CDR3, as DNA: TGTGCCAGCAGTCTAAAGGGGCGGGAGTGGAATGGCTACACCTTC.

This rearrangement joins TRBV4-2 to TRBJ1-6, with 9 bases that match TRBD1. CDR1 LGHNA and CDR2 YNFKEQ come from the germline V gene. This CDR3 is 17 amino acids long. With 1 base clipped from V and 7 bases from J, the junction kept 8 bases outside the gene matches. In DNA form, the CDR3 reads TGTGCCAGCAGCCAAGGACGGACAGGGGCAAGGAATTCACCCCTCCACTTT. Translating gives CASSQGRTGARNSPLHF.

The genes are TRBV28 and TRBJ1-4; no firm D call. The V gene lost 4 bases and the J gene lost 4 bases, with 10 bases spanning the gap. This CDR3 has 14 amino acids. The germline gives CDR1 MDHEN, CDR2 SYDVKM. The CDR3 bases are TGTGCCAGCAGTTCCCCCGGGATTAATGAAAAACTGTTTTTT. It translates to CASSSPGINEKLFF.

The CDR3 here is CASSNTRRGPFNEKLFF. Here the CDR3 DNA reads TGTGCCAGCAGCAATACTCGGCGGGGTCCTTTTAATGAAAAACTGTTTTTT. V and J are TRBV7-9 and TRBJ1-4; D is ambiguous. Trimming removed 5 bases from V and 4 bases from J, with 20 bases in between. The CDR3 sequence is 17 residues long. CDR1 SEHNR and CDR2 FQNEAQ come from the germline V gene (reference sequence).

With respect to this clone: The conserved phenylalanine or tryptophan normally closing the CDR3 is absent here, so this likely arose from a read error. The chain combines TRBV10-2 with TRBJ1-3; D is unresolved. V shed 0 bases and J shed 6 bases, with 6 bases lying between them. This CDR3 has 13 amino acids. Per germline, CDR1 WSHSY and CDR2 SAAADI. CDR3 in amino acids: CASSESGVNTIYV. CDR3 DNA: TGCGCCAGCAGTGAGTCGGGAGTAAACACCATATATGTT.